This TCR beta chain was obtained from a study of spatial heterogeneity in lung cancer. In germline, CDR1 is SSHAT, CDR2 FNYEAQ (reference sequence). This CDR3 has 15 residues. Specified time point: blood at routine non-recurrence follow-up after resection. The sample holds many counts of this clonotype. One junction end disagrees with the germline gene, perhaps due to a read error. From the 5' RACE reads, TCRdb called clonotypes with MiXCR, one entry per CDR3 protein. The sample contains tens of thousands of distinct CDR3 sequences, roughly 7.8% of which appear only once. The V call is TRBV7-7, the J call TRBJ2-7, with 12 bases matching TRBD1. The material was PBMCs, obtained at follow-up. The receptor was isolated from a male donor with early-stage non-small cell lung cancer. In nucleotides, the CDR3 is TGTGCTAGCAGCTTAGGGACAGGGGGCGGTTACGAGCAGTACTTC. Its protein is CASSLGTGGGYEQYF.